This T cell receptor beta chain was sequenced during a study of a mutant IDH1 vaccine in newly diagnosed glioma. This CDR3 is 10 amino acids long. Trimming cost V 3 bases and J 8 bases, with 2 bases left between them. Germline lookup yields CDR1 MGHDK and CDR2 SYGVNS. Documented time point: week 35, safety follow-up. Every vaccination contained 300 ug of the mutant IDH1 20-mer peptide and was paired with topical imiquimod. Assay used: immunoSEQ multiplex PCR; TCRdb lists only in-frame clones, some missing. The repertoire holds fewer than 45,000 clones, with around 81% as singletons. About this clone: Its antigen is currently unknown.

The chain carries TRBV25-1 and TRBJ2-1; no definite D call. The specimen comprised PBMCs, sampled from a glioma patient whose treatment included an IDH1 peptide vaccine. The receptor was derived from a woman in her forties with glioma. Some clones in this sample may be carry-over from other donors' samples. CDR3 residues: CASSEDEQFF. The CDR3 DNA follows: TGTGCCAGCAGTGAGGATGAGCAGTTCTTC.